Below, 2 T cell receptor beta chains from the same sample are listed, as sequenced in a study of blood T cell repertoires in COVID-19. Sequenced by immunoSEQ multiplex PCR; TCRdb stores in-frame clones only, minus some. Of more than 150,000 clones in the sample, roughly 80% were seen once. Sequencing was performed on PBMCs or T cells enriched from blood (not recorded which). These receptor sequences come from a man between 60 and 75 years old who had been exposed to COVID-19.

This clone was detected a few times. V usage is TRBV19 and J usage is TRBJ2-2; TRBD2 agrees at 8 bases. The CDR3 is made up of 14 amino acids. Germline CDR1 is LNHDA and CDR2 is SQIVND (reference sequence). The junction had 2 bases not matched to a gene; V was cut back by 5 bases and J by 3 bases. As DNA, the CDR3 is TGTGCCAGTAGTCGGGAGGGGGACACCGGGGAGCTGTTTTTT. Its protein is CASSREGDTGELFF.

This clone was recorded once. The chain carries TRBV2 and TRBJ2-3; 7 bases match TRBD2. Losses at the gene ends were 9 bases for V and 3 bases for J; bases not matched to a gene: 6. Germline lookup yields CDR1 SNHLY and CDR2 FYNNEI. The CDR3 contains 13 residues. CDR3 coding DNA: TGTGCCAGAGAAGCGGGGTTTACAGATACGCAGTATTTT. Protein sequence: CAREAGFTDTQYF.